Reported below is one T cell receptor beta chain. The entry originates in a study of blood T cell repertoires in COVID-19. Study summary: COVID-19 samples, acute and convalescent, were from the United States, Italy and Spain. T cells, B-cell-depleted T cells, or PBMCs supplied cDNA or gDNA.

The CDR3 covers 18 residues. After removal of 3 bases from V and 0 bases from J, the junction contained 13 bases not matched to a gene. CDR1 and CDR2 from the germline V gene are SEHNR and FQNEAQ (reference sequence). In the original analysis: By means of reference gene primer amplification, nucleated cell counts were estimated. This table comes from immunoSEQ multiplex PCR, and its TCRdb copy is limited to in-frame clones, with some not included. That table is the source of V, J and clone size, and D and trimming were worked out from the DNA. Altogether about 110,000 clones are present, about 90% being singletons, with the ten largest covering around 4.9%.

The origin of this receptor is a human donor in a cohort sampled during active COVID-19. The rearrangement links TRBV7-9 to TRBJ2-7; TRBD2 aligns across 8 bases. Input material: peripheral blood. The CDR3 loop reads CASSFGSYGTSPSYEQYF. The CDR3 DNA follows: TGTGCCAGCAGCTTCGGGTCGTACGGGACTAGTCCCTCCTACGAGCAGTACTTC.